A single sample is the source of the 23 T cell receptor beta chains below, sequenced in a study of T cells in Graves' hyperthyroidism and ophthalmopathy. Using RNA transcripts as the source, TCR beta CDR3 regions were amplified. Using the HTBI primer set, a first-round RT-PCR was run on the TCR CDR3. TCRdb re-called the multiplex PCR reads through MiXCR, storing one row per CDR3 protein. This table has fewer than 350,000 distinct CDR3 sequences, around 23% appearing once. The sample taken for sequencing was blood. These receptors came from a woman aged 45-59 years with Graves' hyperthyroidism.

This clonotype was seen many times. This chain joins TRBV3-1 and TRBJ2-3; weak D call: TRBD1 (5 bases). CDR3 length: 16 residues. Trimming left V 2 bases short and J 1 base short, with 13 bases between. Germline lookup yields CDR1 LGHDT and CDR2 YNNKEL (reference sequence). CDR3 in amino acids: CASSQRGGRGTDTQYF. In DNA, the CDR3 is TGTGCCAGCAGCCAACGAGGCGGCAGGGGCACAGATACGCAGTATTTT.

The rearrangement links TRBV6-1 to TRBJ2-1; D is uncertain. The CDR3 totals 14 residues. Germline V gene sequence: CDR1 MNHNS, CDR2 SASEGT. V gave up 7 bases and J gave up 9 bases, with 19 bases separating them. Here the CDR3 reads CASTFAVKYGEQFF. CDR3 DNA: TGTGCCAGCACCTTCGCCGTGAAGTACGGTGAGCAGTTCTTC.

This clonotype was seen many times. The rearrangement links TRBV2 to TRBJ1-6, with D tentatively TRBD1 (6 bases). Germline values: CDR1 SNHLY, CDR2 FYNNEI. V was cut by 6 bases and J by 3 bases, with 6 bases left in between. This CDR3 has 13 residues. CDR3: CASRDSYNSPLHF. As DNA, the CDR3 is TGTGCCAGCAGGGACAGCTATAATTCACCCCTCCACTTT. Using reference TRBV2 and TRBJ1-6 for the parts outside the CDR3, the full variable domain is EPEVTQTPSHQVTQMGQEVILRCVPISNHLYFYWYRQILGQKVEFLVSFYNNEISEKSEIFDDQFSVERPDGSNFTLKIRSTKLEDSAMYFCASRDSYNSPLHFGNGTRLTVT.

The chain is built from TRBV7-9 and TRBJ1-5; 7 bases are a match to TRBD1. Germline CDR1 is SEHNR and CDR2 is FQNEAQ (reference sequence). The length of the CDR3 is 15 residues. With 4 bases clipped from V and 2 bases from J, the junction kept 5 bases outside the gene matches. This CDR3 reads CASSSTGSGNQPQHF. DNA for the CDR3: TGTGCCAGCAGCTCGACAGGGTCGGGCAATCAGCCCCAGCATTTT. Variable domain in full (rest from reference TRBV7-9 and TRBJ1-5): DTGVSQNPRHKITKRGQNVTFRCDPISEHNRLYWYRQTLGQGPEFLTYFQNEAQLEKSRLLSDRFSAERPKGSFSTLEIQRTEQGDSAMYLCASSSTGSGNQPQHFGDGTRLSIL.

The chain employs TRBV10-3 and TRBJ1-1, with 9 bases lining up with TRBD1. Germline CDR1 and CDR2: ENHRY and SYGVKD. The CDR3 is made up of 17 amino acids. V dropped 2 bases and J dropped 0; count of bases not matched to a gene: 7. The CDR3 sequence is CAISENKGQGMNTEAFF. Written as DNA, the CDR3 is TGTGCCATCAGTGAGAATAAGGGACAGGGAATGAACACTGAAGCTTTCTTT.

This clonotype occurred many times. The chain recombines TRBV6-1 with TRBJ1-1; D gene ambiguous. Trimming took 5 bases from V and 3 from J, leaving 10 bases between them. The CDR3 extends over 13 amino acids. CDR1 and CDR2 (germline): MNHNS, SASEGT. CDR3 residues: CASSQTFDTEAFF. CDR3 DNA: TGTGCCAGCAGTCAGACCTTCGACACTGAAGCTTTCTTT.

This clonotype was detected many times. V gene TRBV30 combines with J gene TRBJ2-7; TRBD2 might be the D (6 bases). The germline V and J ends were trimmed by 2 bases and 0 bases, with 11 bases remaining between them. CDR1 and CDR2 from the germline V gene are GTSNPN and SVGIG (reference sequence). The CDR3 loop spans 14 amino acids. The DNA of the CDR3 is TGTGCCTGGAGTAGGGGCGGGGACTCCTACGAGCAGTACTTC. Translated, it gives CAWSRGGDSYEQYF.

This clonotype was seen ten or more times. The CDR3 protein is CASSLVTSRLETQYF. The CDR3 bases are TGTGCCAGCAGCTTAGTTACCAGTCGTTTGGAGACCCAGTACTTC. The V and J genes are TRBV7-2 and TRBJ2-5; D is undetermined. The V and J ends lost 1 base and 5 bases respectively, with 14 bases between them. This CDR3 has 15 amino acids. CDR1 is SGHTA and CDR2 is FQGNSA in the germline V gene.

J is TRBJ1-1 and V is TRBV28; tentatively, D is TRBD1 (6 bases). The CDR3 spans 14 residues. Germline loops: CDR1 MDHEN, CDR2 SYDVKM. The V gene lost 6 bases and the J gene lost 5 bases, with 16 bases spanning the gap. CDR3 protein: CASRTGQSKTEAFF. The CDR3 DNA sequence: TGTGCCAGCAGAACCGGACAGTCGAAGACTGAAGCTTTCTTT.

V gene TRBV19 combines with J gene TRBJ2-1; 10 bases fit TRBD2. CDR3 size: 14 residues. The V gene's germline CDR1 is LNHDA and CDR2 SQIVND (reference sequence). V lost 8 bases and J lost 4; bases outside the gene matches: 5. The CDR3 bases are TGTGCCAGTTCGGGGACTAGCGCTTACAATGAGCAGTTCTTC. It is translated as CASSGTSAYNEQFF.

The V call is TRBV2, the J call TRBJ1-6; D not resolved. The CDR3 is made up of 14 amino acids. CDR1 and CDR2 from the germline V gene are SNHLY and FYNNEI. Trimming shortened V by 5 bases and J by 7 bases, and 12 bases separated the two germline ends. The CDR3 region has the DNA TGTGCCAGCAGTTTCGGGCAGCCAAATTCACCCCTCCACTTT. It codes for CASSFGQPNSPLHF. Supplemented by reference TRBV2 and TRBJ1-6, the full variable domain reads EPEVTQTPSHQVTQMGQEVILRCVPISNHLYFYWYRQILGQKVEFLVSFYNNEISEKSEIFDDQFSVERPDGSNFTLKIRSTKLEDSAMYFCASSFGQPNSPLHFGNGTRLTVT.

There are many counts of this clonotype. The chain couples TRBV6-1 to TRBJ1-3, with no clear D. Germline V CDR1 and CDR2: MNHNS, SASEGT. The CDR3 totals 16 residues. V dropped 6 bases and J dropped 0 bases, with 15 bases sitting between them. For the CDR3, the DNA is TGTGCCAGCAGAGGGTCCTTCAAAGTCTCTGGAAACACCATATATTTT. Translating gives CASRGSFKVSGNTIYF.

V gene TRBV7-9 combines with J gene TRBJ2-7; 10 bases are a match to TRBD1. With V trimmed by 5 bases and J by 6 bases, 10 bases remained unmatched. This CDR3 contains 15 residues. The germline V gene encodes CDR1 SEHNR and CDR2 FQNEAQ (reference sequence). The CDR3 DNA sequence: TGTGCCAGCAGCGCTCCAGGGACAGGGGTAGGCGAGCAGTACTTC. The encoded protein is CASSAPGTGVGEQYF.

In this sample, this clonotype turned up many times. The chain carries TRBV11-3 and TRBJ2-2, with 12 bases identical to TRBD1. J was trimmed by 5 bases and V by 5 bases; bases with no gene match: 6. Germline V gives CDR1 SGHNT, CDR2 YENEEA. This CDR3 has 16 amino acids. The CDR3 DNA is TGTGCCAGCAGCCAGGGGGACAGGGGGCGGACCGGGGAGCTGTTTTTT. Protein product: CASSQGDRGRTGELFF.

This clonotype came up a few times. V and J are TRBV18 and TRBJ2-7, with D perhaps being TRBD1 or TRBD2 (5 bases each). CDR1 is KGHSH, CDR2 LQKENI, per germline. The CDR3 length is 16 residues. Trimming removed 0 bases at V and 6 bases at J, with 18 bases between. The CDR3 coding sequence is TGTGCCAGCTCACCACCTTGGGCCAGGGAGATTGGCGAGCAGTACTTC. As protein: CASSPPWAREIGEQYF.

To note about this clonotype: A read error may account for a junction end that differs from germline. The V gene is TRBV30, the J gene TRBJ2-2; D gene uncertain. This CDR3 is built from 15 residues. From germline, CDR1 is GTSNPN and CDR2 SVGIG (reference sequence). The CDR3 nucleotides are TGTGCCTGGGGTGTACCCGGATCAGGAACCCGGGAGCTGTTTTTT. Protein: CAWGVPGSGTRELFF.

This clonotype occurred many times. V and J are TRBV12-3 or TRBV12-4 and TRBJ2-4; maybe TRBD1 (6 bases). This CDR3 region has 15 residues. The germline V and J ends were trimmed by 5 bases and 0 bases, with 11 bases remaining between them. The CDR3 is CASSQGQLAKNIQYF. CDR3 DNA sequence: TGTGCCAGCAGTCAGGGACAACTAGCCAAAAACATTCAGTACTTC.

This clonotype has ten or more counts. The chain employs TRBV12-3 or TRBV12-4 and TRBJ1-2; 10 nucleotides line up with TRBD1. V was clipped by 6 bases and J by 4 bases; unmatched bases: 8. The CDR3 has 15 residues. The CDR3 here is CASSLDRGRSYGYTF. CDR3 coding DNA: TGTGCCAGCAGCCTAGACAGGGGGCGATCCTATGGCTACACCTTC.

The chain is built from TRBV6-2 or TRBV6-3 and TRBJ2-7; perhaps TRBD1 as D (6 bases). The ends were cut back, 2 bases at V and 0 bases at J, with 17 bases in the middle. This CDR3 region has 17 residues. Germline values: CDR1 MNHEY, CDR2 SVGEGT. The CDR3 sequence: CASSYLQGHSSSYEQYF. The CDR3 region has the DNA TGTGCCAGCAGTTACCTACAGGGACACTCGAGCTCCTACGAGCAGTACTTC.

This clonotype was detected ten times or more. V gene TRBV28 combines with J gene TRBJ2-1; D is uncertain. Trimming took 5 bases from V and 6 from J, leaving 11 bases between them. The CDR3 extends over 13 amino acids. CDR1 is MDHEN and CDR2 is SYDVKM in the germline V gene. Here the CDR3 DNA reads TGTGCCAGCAGTCCTCCTGTTCTCAATGAGCAGTTCTTC. Protein sequence: CASSPPVLNEQFF.

The sample holds many counts of this clonotype. The V call is TRBV11-2, the J call TRBJ2-1; D is unresolved. V gave up 5 bases and J gave up 0 bases, with 14 bases separating them. In germline, CDR1 is SGHAT, CDR2 FQNNGV. The CDR3 spans 16 residues. The CDR3, as DNA: TGTGCCAGCAGCCAACTTAGGCTTAGCTCCTACAATGAGCAGTTCTTC. This sequence encodes CASSQLRLSSYNEQFF.

This clonotype was detected only a few times. The rearrangement joins TRBV19 to TRBJ1-5; D uncertain. The CDR3 contains 15 residues. Trimming shortened V by 1 base and J by 1 base, and 8 bases separated the two germline ends. Germline loops: CDR1 LNHDA, CDR2 SQIVND (reference sequence). CDR3 in amino acids: CASSIVPGSNQPQHF. The DNA for the CDR3 is TGTGCCAGTAGTATAGTGCCCGGGAGCAATCAGCCCCAGCATTTT.

This clonotype was picked up many times. The chain links TRBV3-1 to TRBJ1-5; D is ambiguous. The germline gives CDR1 LGHDT, CDR2 YNNKEL (reference sequence). The CDR3 covers 13 residues. The V end lost 1 base, the J end lost 7 bases, and 8 bases lay between the germline ends. In nucleotides, the CDR3 is TGTGCCAGCAGCCAAGGACAAAAGCAGCCCCAGCATTTT. As protein: CASSQGQKQPQHF.